This is a list of T cell receptor beta chains from one sample in a study of T cell repertoires in cytomegalovirus infection. TCRdb ran MiXCR on the reads and lists one entry per CDR3 protein. This sample yields about 78,000 distinct CDR3 sequences, of which roughly 40% are seen a single time; approximately 95% belongs to the top ten. Antigens of these TCRs are unknown. The starting material was CD8+ T cells from cultured PBMCs, obtained from culture after CMV antigen stimulation. All receptors derive from a human donor in good health (CMV status not recorded). Some clones in this sample may be carry-over from other donors' samples. Each CDR3 is given with its conserved first and last residue. The order of the fields is J gene, clone size, V gene, D gene, CDR3 DNA, CDR3 protein. D genes are given only for firm matches. Size values are once, few and many counts, or a class for expanded clones, and some rows have none.

j_gene: TRBJ2-7; abundance: many; v_gene: TRBV7-2; d_gene: .; CDR3nt: TGTGCCAGCAGCTTAGAACACGTAGACTACGAGCAGTACTTC; CDR3aa: CASSLEHVDYEQYF
j_gene: TRBJ1-1; abundance: .; v_gene: TRBV19; d_gene: .; CDR3nt: TGTGCCAGTAGTATTGGACTATATGAAGCTTTCTTT; CDR3aa: CASSIGLYEAFF
j_gene: TRBJ2-2; abundance: .; v_gene: TRBV28; d_gene: .; CDR3nt: TGTGCCAGCAGTTTGTATCAGGGCGATACCGGGGAGCTGTTTTTT; CDR3aa: CASSLYQGDTGELFF
j_gene: TRBJ2-2; abundance: few; v_gene: TRBV11-2; d_gene: .; CDR3nt: TGTGCCAGCAGCTTAGTAGGCAGGGTGGGCGGGGAGCTGTTTTTT; CDR3aa: CASSLVGRVGGELFF
j_gene: TRBJ2-1; abundance: .; v_gene: TRBV6-2/TRBV6-3; d_gene: TRBD2; CDR3nt: TGTGCCAGCAGGGACGACGGGGGGGCGGTTGCGGGGCAGTTCTTC; CDR3aa: CASRDDGGAVAGQFF
j_gene: TRBJ2-3; abundance: .; v_gene: TRBV7-2; d_gene: .; CDR3nt: TGTGCCAGCAGCCCCCCCACAGATACGCAGTATTTT; CDR3aa: CASSPPTDTQYF
j_gene: TRBJ1-2; abundance: .; v_gene: TRBV19; d_gene: .; CDR3nt: TGTGCCACCGCGGGCTGGGGTGAATCGAGCTATGGCTACACCTTC; CDR3aa: CATAGWGESSYGYTF
j_gene: TRBJ1-1; abundance: .; v_gene: TRBV20-1; d_gene: TRBD1; CDR3nt: TGCAGTGCTCGGGCGACTGGACAGGGAGCTTTCTTT; CDR3aa: CSARATGQGAFF
j_gene: TRBJ1-5; abundance: .; v_gene: TRBV27; d_gene: .; CDR3nt: TGTGCCAGCAGTTCGGGAAGGAATCAGCCCCAGCATTTT; CDR3aa: CASSSGRNQPQHF
j_gene: TRBJ2-7; abundance: few; v_gene: TRBV4-1; d_gene: .; CDR3nt: TGCGCCAGCAGCCAAAGGACGGGAAGCTCCTACGAGCAGTACTTC; CDR3aa: CASSQRTGSSYEQYF
j_gene: TRBJ2-5; abundance: few; v_gene: TRBV7-2; d_gene: .; CDR3nt: TGTGCCGGGAGGGGGGGGCTACAAGAGACCCAGTACTTC; CDR3aa: CAGRGGLQETQYF
j_gene: TRBJ1-3; abundance: .; v_gene: TRBV7-8; d_gene: .; CDR3nt: TGTGCCAGCAGCTTATTAGGACGGTTTTCTGGAAACACCATATATTTT; CDR3aa: CASSLLGRFSGNTIYF
j_gene: TRBJ2-7; abundance: once; v_gene: TRBV27; d_gene: .; CDR3nt: TGTGCCAGCAGTTCGGGACAACCAAGCCCGACCTACGAGCAGTACTTC; CDR3aa: CASSSGQPSPTYEQYF
j_gene: TRBJ1-5; abundance: .; v_gene: TRBV4-1; d_gene: .; CDR3nt: TGCGCCAGCCGGGTCTCGGGGACAAGCAATCAGCCCCAGCATTTT; CDR3aa: CASRVSGTSNQPQHF
j_gene: TRBJ2-7; abundance: few; v_gene: TRBV7-2; d_gene: .; CDR3nt: TGTGCCAGCAGGCGAATAGGGAGCTACGAGCAGTACTTC; CDR3aa: CASRRIGSYEQYF
j_gene: TRBJ2-2; abundance: .; v_gene: TRBV5-6; d_gene: .; CDR3nt: TGTGCCAGCAGCTTTGGGACAACCACCGGGGAGCTGTTTTTT; CDR3aa: CASSFGTTTGELFF
j_gene: TRBJ2-3; abundance: few; v_gene: TRBV27; d_gene: .; CDR3nt: TGTGCCAGCAGTTCATTAGCGGCAAGCACAGATACGCAGTATTTT; CDR3aa: CASSSLAASTDTQYF
j_gene: TRBJ2-2; abundance: few; v_gene: TRBV12-3/TRBV12-4; d_gene: .; CDR3nt: TGTGCCAGCACCCAGCCCGAAGGGGGGGAGCTGTTTTTT; CDR3aa: CASTQPEGGELFF
j_gene: TRBJ1-1; abundance: .; v_gene: TRBV5-6; d_gene: .; CDR3nt: TGTGCCAGCAGTCCCGGACGGTCGAGCACTGAAGCTTTCTTT; CDR3aa: CASSPGRSSTEAFF
j_gene: TRBJ1-3; abundance: .; v_gene: TRBV28; d_gene: .; CDR3nt: TGTGCCAGCAGTTTACTACAGAACTCTGGAAACACCATATATTTT; CDR3aa: CASSLLQNSGNTIYF
j_gene: TRBJ2-1; abundance: few; v_gene: TRBV6-2/TRBV6-3; d_gene: TRBD1; CDR3nt: TGTGCCAGCAGTTATGAGTTCTCTGGAGGGACAGGGCTTCCGAAGTACTCCTACAATGAGCAGTTCTTC; CDR3aa: CASSYEFSGGTGLPKYSYNEQFF
j_gene: TRBJ2-3; abundance: .; v_gene: TRBV6-6; d_gene: TRBD2; CDR3nt: TGTGCCAGCAGTTACTCGGCTAGCGGTATCACAGATACGCAGTATTTT; CDR3aa: CASSYSASGITDTQYF
j_gene: TRBJ2-2; abundance: .; v_gene: TRBV20-1; d_gene: .; CDR3nt: TGCAGTGCTAGCGGTCCCAACACCGGGGAGCTGTTTTTT; CDR3aa: CSASGPNTGELFF
j_gene: TRBJ1-5; abundance: many; v_gene: TRBV4-1; d_gene: TRBD1; CDR3nt: TGCGCCAGCAGCCAAGAGCCGCCGGCGACAGGGGTATTGCAGCCCCAGCATTTT; CDR3aa: CASSQEPPATGVLQPQHF
j_gene: TRBJ2-2; abundance: .; v_gene: TRBV7-2; d_gene: .; CDR3nt: TGTGCCAGCAGCTTAGGCAGGGCCACCGGGGAGCTGTTTTTT; CDR3aa: CASSLGRATGELFF
j_gene: TRBJ1-5; abundance: .; v_gene: TRBV27; d_gene: TRBD1; CDR3nt: TGTGCCAGCAGTTTAGGGGGACAGACTTCTCTTCAGCCCCAGCATTTT; CDR3aa: CASSLGGQTSLQPQHF
j_gene: TRBJ2-7; abundance: few; v_gene: TRBV7-4; d_gene: .; CDR3nt: TGTGCCAGCAGCTCGGTCGGGATTTTATACGAGCAGTACTTC; CDR3aa: CASSSVGILYEQYF
j_gene: TRBJ2-5; abundance: .; v_gene: TRBV7-6; d_gene: TRBD1; CDR3nt: TGTGCTAGCGGCTTAGCGGGACAGGGGGAGACCCAGTACTTC; CDR3aa: CASGLAGQGETQYF
j_gene: TRBJ2-7; abundance: few; v_gene: TRBV12-3/TRBV12-4; d_gene: TRBD1; CDR3nt: TGTGCCAGCAGTTATGGACAGGGGGCTTTCTACGAGCAGTACTTC; CDR3aa: CASSYGQGAFYEQYF
j_gene: TRBJ1-1; abundance: few; v_gene: TRBV20-1; d_gene: TRBD1; CDR3nt: TGCAGTGCCCCGGGACAGGGGATGAGGCACACTGAAGCTTTCTTT; CDR3aa: CSAPGQGMRHTEAFF
j_gene: TRBJ2-7; abundance: .; v_gene: TRBV12-3/TRBV12-4; d_gene: TRBD1; CDR3nt: TGTGCCAGCAGGGAGACAGGGGACGGCGAGCAGTACTTC; CDR3aa: CASRETGDGEQYF
j_gene: TRBJ2-1; abundance: .; v_gene: TRBV11-1; d_gene: TRBD1; CDR3nt: TGTGCCAGCAGCCTCTCCGGGACAGGGAAGAATGAGCAGTTCTTC; CDR3aa: CASSLSGTGKNEQFF
j_gene: TRBJ1-1; abundance: .; v_gene: TRBV5-6; d_gene: .; CDR3nt: TGTGCCAGCAGCTCTGGATTCGGGGGGAACACTGAAGCTTTCTTT; CDR3aa: CASSSGFGGNTEAFF
j_gene: TRBJ1-2; abundance: once; v_gene: TRBV12-3/TRBV12-4; d_gene: TRBD1; CDR3nt: TGTGCCAGCAGTCCGGGACAGGGGGAATACTATGGCTACACCTTC; CDR3aa: CASSPGQGEYYGYTF
j_gene: TRBJ1-5; abundance: few; v_gene: TRBV7-2; d_gene: .; CDR3nt: TGTGCCAGCAGCTTAACTGTCAATCAGCCCCAGCATTTT; CDR3aa: CASSLTVNQPQHF